This T cell receptor beta chain was profiled in a study of vaccination effects on CD4 cells after COVID-19. General study points: Convalescent patients were scarce, and early post-infection timepoints were absent.

Produced via immunoSEQ multiplex PCR; TCRdb's table is partial and in-frame only. The profile shows 20,000 to 25,000 clones, around 70% of them singletons. Germline assignment: CDR1 SGHTA and CDR2 FQGNSA. Between the trimmed V and J ends, which lost 1 base and 2 bases, there was a span of 13 bases. CDR3 size: 16 residues. Expansion of antigen-specific CD4+ T cells with viral peptide pools was carried out by the ViraFEST assay before sequencing. Researchers isolated CD4+ T cells once about eleven days of culture had elapsed. Vaccination of participants consisted of two doses of either the BNT162b2 or mRNA-1273 vaccine. The healthy vaccine recipients, who had no prior SARS-CoV-2 infection, showed negative nucleocapsid antibodies. They grew 1.8 million or so PBMC in each well, adding around 10 IU/ml IL-2 and about 10 ug/ml peptides. Half the medium was replaced with IL-2 medium on days 3 and 7. The sample holds one count of this clone. Its antigen remains unidentified.

This clonotype was sampled from a human donor who received a COVID-19 vaccine. The chain combines TRBV7-2 with TRBJ2-3; D is perhaps TRBD2 (6 bases). Material: CD4+ T cells from PBMCs cultured with SARS-CoV-2 spike peptides, obtained after COVID-19 vaccination. The chain's CDR3 is CASSLVGAGFTDTQYF. The CDR3 coding sequence is TGTGCCAGCAGCTTAGTCGGGGCGGGGTTCACAGATACGCAGTATTTT.